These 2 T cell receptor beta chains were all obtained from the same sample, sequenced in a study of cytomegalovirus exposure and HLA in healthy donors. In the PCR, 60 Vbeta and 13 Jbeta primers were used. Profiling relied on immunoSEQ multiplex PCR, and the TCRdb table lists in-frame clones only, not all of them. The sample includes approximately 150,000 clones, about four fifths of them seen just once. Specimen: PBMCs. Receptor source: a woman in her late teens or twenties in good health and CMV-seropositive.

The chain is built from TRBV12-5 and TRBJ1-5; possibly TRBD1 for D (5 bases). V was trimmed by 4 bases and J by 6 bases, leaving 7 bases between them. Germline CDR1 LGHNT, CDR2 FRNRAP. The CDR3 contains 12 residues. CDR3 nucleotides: TGTGCTAGTGGTTGGGGGGGTCAGCCCCAGCATTTT. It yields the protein CASGWGGQPQHF.

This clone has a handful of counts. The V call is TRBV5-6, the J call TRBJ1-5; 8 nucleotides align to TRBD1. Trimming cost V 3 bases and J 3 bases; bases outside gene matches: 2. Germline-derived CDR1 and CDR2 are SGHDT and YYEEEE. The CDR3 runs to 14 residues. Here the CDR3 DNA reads TGTGCCAGCAGCTCGGACAGGGTCAATCAGCCCCAGCATTTT. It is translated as CASSSDRVNQPQHF.